One sample yielded the 27 T cell receptor beta chains listed below, sequenced in a study of CD8+ T cells in alopecia areata. Reverse transcription of extracted RNA yielded cDNA, which provided the sequencing template. Clones were sequenced by immunoSEQ multiplex PCR, and TCRdb holds only the in-frame ones, with some missing. The sample yields 150,000 to 160,000 clones, less than 65% seen once. Sequencing used CD8+ T cells sorted from blood, obtained at week 0. These receptors all stem from a human donor with alopecia areata.

The chain employs TRBV4-3 and TRBJ2-1; D assignment may be TRBD1 or TRBD2 (5 bases each). This CDR3 is built from 18 residues. Trimming took off 1 base at V and 0 bases at J, with 16 bases between the two ends. Germline V gene sequence: CDR1 LGHNA, CDR2 YSLEER. The CDR3 loop reads CASSQVRHGASSYNEQFF. Written as DNA, the CDR3 is TGCGCCAGCAGCCAAGTAAGACACGGGGCGAGCTCCTACAATGAGCAGTTCTTC.

This clone was seen a single time. The chain combines TRBV6-5 with TRBJ1-1; D not resolved. Per germline, CDR1 MNHEY and CDR2 SVGAGI. The CDR3 length is 13 residues. Deletions cut 5 bases from V and 4 bases from J, with 11 bases between. CDR3: CASSTNPATEAFF. The CDR3 DNA reads as TGTGCCAGCAGTACTAATCCAGCCACTGAAGCTTTCTTT.

J is TRBJ2-3 and V is TRBV27; possibly TRBD2 for D (5 bases). The CDR3 totals 14 residues. From germline, CDR1 is MNHEY and CDR2 SMNVEV (reference sequence). Trimming removed 5 bases at V and 0 bases at J, with 9 bases between. CDR3 amino acids: CASSQRISTDTQYF. The CDR3 coding sequence is TGTGCCAGCAGTCAGCGGATTAGCACAGATACGCAGTATTTT.

The rearrangement links TRBV15 to TRBJ2-1; D may be TRBD1 (6 bases). CDR1 is LNHNV, CDR2 YYDKDF, per germline (reference sequence). Trimming shortened V by 1 base and J by 5 bases, and 12 bases separated the two germline ends. The CDR3 spans 15 residues. CDR3 sequence: CATSRGEDSHNEQFF. CDR3 DNA sequence: TGTGCCACCAGCAGAGGAGAGGACAGTCACAATGAGCAGTTCTTC.

This chain joins TRBV5-5 and TRBJ2-7, with D hard to call. The CDR3 spans 14 residues. Trimming shortened V by 2 bases and J by 3 bases, and 12 bases separated the two germline ends. Germline loops: CDR1 SGHKS, CDR2 YYEKEE (reference sequence). The CDR3 sequence: CASSFGSGGYEQYF. CDR3 in DNA: TGTGCCAGCAGCTTCGGAAGTGGTGGCTACGAGCAGTACTTC. The whole variable domain, remainder taken from reference TRBV5-5 and TRBJ2-7, is DAGVTQSPTHLIKTRGQQVTLRCSPISGHKSVSWYQQVLGQGPQFIFQYYEKEERGRGNFPDRFSARQFPNYSSELNVNALLLGDSALYLCASSFGSGGYEQYFGPGTRLTVT.

This clone was counted at least ten times. The chain has TRBV6-6 and TRBJ1-6, with 9 nucleotides matching TRBD1. The germline V gene encodes CDR1 MNHNY and CDR2 SVGAGI (reference sequence). This CDR3 region has 15 residues. The ends lost 7 bases at V and 11 bases at J; junction bases unmatched: 12. The CDR3 region has the DNA TGTGCCAGCACCGACAGGGGGGACCGCTCGGCACCCCTCCACTTT. It encodes CASTDRGDRSAPLHF.

V is TRBV29-1 and J is TRBJ2-2; 10 bases align to TRBD2. The V and J ends lost 6 bases and 4 bases, in that order; junction bases with no gene match: 5. The germline gives CDR1 SQVTM, CDR2 ANQGSEA. The CDR3 extends over 14 amino acids. CDR3 bases: TGCAGCGTAGAGATAGCGGGGGGCACCGGGGAGCTGTTTTTT. It yields the protein CSVEIAGGTGELFF.

The rearrangement links TRBV10-2 to TRBJ2-7; 8 nucleotides agree with TRBD2. This CDR3 comprises 14 residues. Trimming cost V 2 bases and J 2 bases; bases outside gene matches: 2. The germline V gene encodes CDR1 WSHSY and CDR2 SAAADI. DNA for the CDR3: TGCGCCAGCAGTGAGGGCGGGGGGCCCTACGAGCAGTACTTC. Translating gives CASSEGGGPYEQYF.

This clone was found a few times. The chain uses TRBV7-8 and TRBJ1-1; weak D call: TRBD1 (6 bases). Germline V gene lookup returns CDR1 SGHVS and CDR2 FQNEAQ. CDR3 length equals 15 residues. Trimming shortened V by 8 bases and J by 1 base, and 17 bases separated the two germline ends. CDR3 protein: CASLRGGPANTEAFF. The DNA of the CDR3 is TGTGCCAGCCTCAGGGGTGGGCCGGCGAACACTGAAGCTTTCTTT.

The gene calls are TRBV7-9 and TRBJ2-4, with a tentative D call TRBD1 (5 bases). The CDR3 length is 12 residues. V dropped 4 bases and J dropped 7 bases, with 8 bases sitting between them. Germline V gene sequence: CDR1 SEHNR, CDR2 FQNEAQ (reference sequence). The CDR3 spells CASSWTINIQYF. The CDR3 coding sequence is TGTGCCAGCAGCTGGACAATCAACATTCAGTACTTC. Full variable domain (outside the CDR3, taken from reference TRBV7-9 and TRBJ2-4): DTGVSQNPRHKITKRGQNVTFRCDPISEHNRLYWYRQTLGQGPEFLTYFQNEAQLEKSRLLSDRFSAERPKGSFSTLEIQRTEQGDSAMYLCASSWTINIQYFGAGTRLSVL.

This chain links TRBV7-2 with TRBJ2-5, with TRBD1 matching 9 bases. The ends lost 5 bases at V and 7 bases at J; junction bases unmatched: 14. The CDR3 is 16 amino acids. CDR1 and CDR2 (germline): SGHTA, FQGNSA. The CDR3 bases are TGTGCCAGCAGCGCTAACAGGGGGCGTCTCAAAGGGACCCAGTACTTC. Protein: CASSANRGRLKGTQYF.

The CDR3, as DNA: TGTGCCAGCAGCAGGGTACGGACTAGCACCGGGGAGCTGTTTTTT. Protein: CASSRVRTSTGELFF. The J gene is TRBJ2-2, the V gene TRBV27, with 7 bases identical to TRBD2. Germline assignment: CDR1 MNHEY and CDR2 SMNVEV (reference sequence). The junction had 8 bases not matched to a gene; V was cut back by 6 bases and J by 4 bases. The CDR3 totals 15 residues.

This CDR3 is CASSSDEYRYEQYF. As DNA, the CDR3 is TGTGCCAGCAGCTCAGATGAGTATAGATACGAGCAGTACTTC. The V gene is TRBV13, the J gene TRBJ2-7; no clear D. The germline V gene encodes CDR1 PRHDT and CDR2 FYEKMQ (reference sequence). CDR3 length equals 14 residues. The V and J ends lost 4 bases and 4 bases respectively, with 14 bases between them.

V and J are TRBV27 and TRBJ2-7; maybe TRBD1 (5 bases). CDR3 size: 14 residues. Per germline, CDR1 MNHEY and CDR2 SMNVEV (reference sequence). The V end was cut by 4 bases, the J end by 5 bases, with 15 bases between. In DNA form, the CDR3 reads TGTGCCAGCAGTTCTCGCAGGGCGGCGGACGAGCAGTACTTC. It codes for CASSSRRAADEQYF.

This clone was counted a few times. The V and J genes are TRBV13 and TRBJ1-4, with TRBD1 as a possible D gene (5 bases). The CDR3 runs to 14 residues. V was cut by 4 bases and J by 7 bases, with 13 bases left in between. Germline CDR1 reads PRHDT; CDR2 reads FYEKMQ (reference sequence). The CDR3 spells CASSSTVGGEKLFF. DNA of the CDR3: TGTGCCAGCAGCTCCACAGTGGGGGGTGAAAAACTGTTTTTT. Combining the CDR3 with reference TRBV13 and TRBJ1-4 gives the whole variable domain AAGVIQSPRHLIKEKRETATLKCYPIPRHDTVYWYQQGPGQDPQFLISFYEKMQSDKGSIPDRFSAQQFSDYHSELNMSSLELGDSALYFCASSSTVGGEKLFFGSGTQLSVL.

This clone has more than one count but fewer than ten. V gene TRBV5-4 combines with J gene TRBJ2-5; D call uncertain. CDR3 length: 16 residues. Germline CDR1 SGHNT, CDR2 YYREEE (reference sequence). The ends were cut back, 2 bases at V and 0 bases at J, with 14 bases in the middle. The CDR3 spells CASSLAQATYQETQYF. CDR3 DNA: TGTGCCAGCAGCTTAGCCCAGGCCACGTACCAAGAGACCCAGTACTTC. The variable domain in full, with the rest retrieved from reference TRBV5-4 and TRBJ2-5, is ETGVTQSPTHLIKTRGQQVTLRCSSQSGHNTVSWYQQALGQGPQFIFQYYREEENGRGNFPPRFSGLQFPNYSSELNVNALELDDSALYLCASSLAQATYQETQYFGPGTRLLVL.

J is TRBJ1-2 and V is TRBV2; D may be TRBD1 (5 bases). V lost 7 bases and J 3 bases, leaving 21 bases between the germline ends. The V gene's germline CDR1 is SNHLY and CDR2 FYNNEI. This CDR3 is built from 16 residues. This chain's CDR3 is CASIDGDFGTYYGYTF. Written as DNA, the CDR3 is TGTGCCAGCATTGACGGGGACTTCGGTACTTACTATGGCTACACCTTC. Combining the CDR3 with reference TRBV2 and TRBJ1-2 gives the whole variable domain EPEVTQTPSHQVTQMGQEVILRCVPISNHLYFYWYRQILGQKVEFLVSFYNNEISEKSEIFDDQFSVERPDGSNFTLKIRSTKLEDSAMYFCASIDGDFGTYYGYTFGSGTRLTVV.

This chain uses TRBV27 with TRBJ1-2; a weak D match, TRBD1 (6 bases). The germline V gene has CDR1 MNHEY and CDR2 SMNVEV (reference sequence). The CDR3 covers 13 residues. Trimming shortened V by 2 bases and J by 4 bases, and 8 bases separated the two germline ends. The CDR3 reads CASSLEGGYGYTF. As DNA, the CDR3 is TGTGCCAGCAGTTTAGAAGGGGGCTATGGCTACACCTTC.

The chain recombines TRBV4-3 with TRBJ2-3; the D gene is possibly TRBD2 (5 bases). The ends were cut back, 0 bases at V and 1 base at J, with 14 bases in the middle. CDR1 LGHNA and CDR2 YSLEER come from the germline V gene. This CDR3 region has 17 residues. In nucleotides, the CDR3 is TGCGCCAGCAGCCAAGATCGGACTGGGGTGGGCACAGATACGCAGTATTTT. Translating it yields CASSQDRTGVGTDTQYF.

Here the CDR3 DNA reads TGTGCCAGCAGCATGGTCCAGCCCCAGCATTTT. Translating it yields CASSMVQPQHF. The chain couples TRBV25-1 to TRBJ1-5; D gene ambiguous. V was clipped by 6 bases and J by 7 bases, with 7 bases between them. Germline-derived CDR1 and CDR2 are MGHDK and SYGVNS. The CDR3 totals 11 residues.

The chain is built from TRBV6-5 and TRBJ2-1, with TRBD2 matching 10 bases. Trimming removed 6 bases from V and 9 bases from J; junction bases left unmatched: 8. The CDR3 consists of 14 residues. In germline, CDR1 is MNHEY, CDR2 SVGAGI. CDR3 in amino acids: CASSPTGLAVEQFF. In DNA form, the CDR3 reads TGTGCCAGCAGCCCTACAGGACTAGCGGTTGAGCAGTTCTTC.

The rearrangement joins TRBV21-1 to TRBJ1-2; TRBD1 is taken as the D call from the table, unchecked against the DNA. TRBV21-1 is listed as a pseudogene. The CDR3 is 14 amino acids. The CDR3, as DNA: TGTGCCAGCACCGGACGACAGGGGAACTATGGCTACACCTTC. Its translation is CASTGRQGNYGYTF.

J is TRBJ1-2 and V is TRBV29-1; D perhaps matches TRBD1 (6 bases). The CDR3 length is 11 residues. V lost 4 bases and J lost 6, with 9 bases in between. CDR1 is SQVTM and CDR2 is ANQGSEA in the germline V gene. In DNA, the CDR3 is TGCAGCGTTGCCAGGGACAATGGCTACACCTTC. Amino acid sequence: CSVARDNGYTF.

The chain links TRBV5-6 to TRBJ1-1; D not certain. V lost 0 bases and J 8 bases, leaving 5 bases between the germline ends. The CDR3 is 11 residues long. Looked up from germline, CDR1 is SGHDT and CDR2 is YYEEEE. CDR3 protein: CASSLGWEAFF. CDR3 in DNA: TGTGCCAGCAGCTTGGGATGGGAAGCTTTCTTT. The entire variable domain, with the rest obtained from reference TRBV5-6 and TRBJ1-1, is as follows: DAGVTQSPTHLIKTRGQQVTLRCSPKSGHDTVSWYQQALGQGPQFIFQYYEEEERQRGNFPDRFSGHQFPNYSSELNVNALLLGDSALYLCASSLGWEAFFGQGTRLTVV.

Note on this clone: Other nucleotide sequences in the sample specify the same CDR3. This chain connects TRBV25-1 to TRBJ2-7; D is unresolved. The CDR3 runs to 11 residues. Per the germline V gene, CDR1 is MGHDK and CDR2 is SYGVNS. The V end lost 3 bases, the J end lost 0 bases, and 0 bases lay between the germline ends. The CDR3 DNA reads TGTGCCAGCAGTGACTCCTACGAGCAGTACTTC. This codes for CASSDSYEQYF.

This clone was recorded a few times. The J gene is TRBJ1-1, the V gene TRBV6-5, with D unclear. The CDR3 is made up of 12 amino acids. Per the germline V gene, CDR1 is MNHEY and CDR2 is SVGAGI. V was clipped by 6 bases and J by 1 base, with 6 bases between them. The CDR3 here is CASSPGNTEAFF. CDR3 nucleotide sequence: TGTGCCAGCAGCCCTGGGAACACTGAAGCTTTCTTT.

The CDR3, as DNA: TGCAGCGTTGATTGGGGGGACAGGGGTTATGAGCAGTTCTTC. Amino acid sequence: CSVDWGDRGYEQFF. The V and J genes are TRBV29-1 and TRBJ2-1, with 10 bases lining up with TRBD1. The V gene's germline CDR1 is SQVTM and CDR2 ANQGSEA. Trimming at V came to 3 bases and at J to 8 bases, leaving 7 bases not matched to a gene. The CDR3 runs to 14 residues.